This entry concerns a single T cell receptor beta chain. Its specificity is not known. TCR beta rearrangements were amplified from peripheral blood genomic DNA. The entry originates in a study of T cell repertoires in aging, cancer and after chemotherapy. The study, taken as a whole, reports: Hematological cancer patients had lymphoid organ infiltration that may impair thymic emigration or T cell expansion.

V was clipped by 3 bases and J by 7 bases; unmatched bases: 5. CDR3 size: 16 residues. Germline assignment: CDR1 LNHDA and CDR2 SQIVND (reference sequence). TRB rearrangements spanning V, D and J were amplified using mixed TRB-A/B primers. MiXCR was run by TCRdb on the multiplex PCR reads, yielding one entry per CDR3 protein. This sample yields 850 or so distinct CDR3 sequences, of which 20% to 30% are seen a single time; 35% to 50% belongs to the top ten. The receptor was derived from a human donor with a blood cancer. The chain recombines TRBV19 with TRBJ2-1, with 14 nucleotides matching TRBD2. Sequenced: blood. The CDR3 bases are TGTGCCAGTAGTATGTGGGGGACTAGCGGGAGTAATGAGCAGTTCTTC. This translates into CASSMWGTSGSNEQFF.